These 21 T cell receptor beta chains came from one sample sequenced in a study of beta chain features in type 1 diabetes (dated by TCRdb to 2016 to 2018). Libraries were prepared through the immunoSEQ multiplex PCR assay. The High Capacity cDNA Reverse Transcription Kit was used to reverse transcribe all of the isolated RNA, meaning that expressed TCRB transcripts were what got sequenced. TCRdb re-hosts the immuneACCESS table, in-frame sequences only. Its copies lack some clones; in the studies checked, an unresolved V gene accounts for under half of them, and the cause for the rest is not known. In this sample the table shows 390,000 or so clones, approximately 13% of which occur a single time. Roughly 0.033% of the sample comes from the top ten. Sequenced sample: naive CD4+ T cells from blood. The cell subset or site label, read with the paper, signifies: true naive CD4+ T cells. Every receptor here comes from a man aged 25 to 40 in good health.

About this clone: The same CDR3 also results from other DNA sequences found in this sample. V and J are TRBV2 and TRBJ2-1; D unresolved. Trimming stripped 6 bases from V and 1 base from J, with 10 bases between. Germline assignment: CDR1 SNHLY and CDR2 FYNNEI. The CDR3 has 14 residues. Here the CDR3 DNA reads TGTGCCAGCAGCGTAGATAGGTCCTACAATGAGCAGTTCTTC. This sequence encodes CASSVDRSYNEQFF.

This clone occurred once. The J gene is TRBJ2-4, the V gene TRBV27, with D unclear. The germline V and J ends were trimmed by 5 bases and 3 bases, with 11 bases remaining between them. CDR1 is MNHEY and CDR2 is SMNVEV in the germline V gene (reference sequence). CDR3 size: 14 residues. In nucleotides, the CDR3 is TGTGCCAGCAGTCCCCGATTGGTCAAAAACATTCAGTACTTC. This translates into CASSPRLVKNIQYF.

The sample holds a few counts of this clone. Distinct nucleotide sequences in the sample also encode this CDR3. J is TRBJ2-3 and V is TRBV6-5; 13 bases fit TRBD2. The V and J ends lost 6 bases and 3 bases, in that order; junction bases with no gene match: 3. Per germline, CDR1 MNHEY and CDR2 SVGAGI. The CDR3 loop spans 15 amino acids. In DNA, the CDR3 is TGTGCCAGCAGCCGACTAGCGGGAGGAACAGATACGCAGTATTTT. As protein: CASSRLAGGTDTQYF.

The V gene is TRBV4-2, the J gene TRBJ2-7; the match to TRBD2 covers 7 bases. Germline CDR1 LGHNA, CDR2 YNFKEQ. The CDR3 consists of 15 residues. After removal of 4 bases from V and 5 bases from J, the junction contained 11 bases not matched to a gene. In DNA form, the CDR3 reads TGTGCCAGCAGCCGCCTCCGGGACTACACCCACGAGCAGTACGTC. This codes for CASSRLRDYTHEQYV.

This clone was counted a few times. Other DNA sequences from this sample encode an identical CDR3 as well. The chain uses TRBV30 and TRBJ2-1; D gene uncertain. The CDR3 consists of 13 residues. Germline V gene lookup returns CDR1 GTSNPN and CDR2 SVGIG (reference sequence). Trimming left V 0 bases short and J 6 bases short, with 9 bases between. The CDR3 here is CAWSVRLINEQFF. CDR3 sequence (DNA): TGTGCCTGGAGTGTACGATTAATCAATGAGCAGTTCTTC.

The gene calls are TRBV15 and TRBJ2-1; D uncertain. The CDR3 runs to 15 residues. Germline loops: CDR1 LNHNV, CDR2 YYDKDF (reference sequence). The V gene lost 5 bases and the J gene lost 7 bases, with 18 bases spanning the gap. This chain's CDR3 is CATSGPHWGQNEQFF. DNA of the CDR3: TGTGCCACCAGCGGGCCCCATTGGGGTCAGAATGAGCAGTTCTTC.

This clone appeared a few times. The rearrangement joins TRBV5-1 to TRBJ2-7, with 8 nucleotides matching TRBD2. The germline CDR1 and CDR2 sequences are SGHRS and YFSETQ. V lost 2 bases, J lost 0 bases, and 10 bases stayed unmatched. The CDR3 length is 17 residues. The CDR3 loop reads CASSLSPSGPSSYEQYF. The CDR3 DNA follows: TGCGCCAGCAGCTTATCTCCTAGCGGGCCGAGCTCCTACGAGCAGTACTTC.

This clone has a handful of counts. V usage is TRBV7-2 and J usage is TRBJ2-3; 11 nucleotides line up with TRBD2. V was pared by 3 bases and J by 0 bases, with 2 bases of the junction left unmatched. This CDR3 contains 16 residues. The V gene's germline CDR1 is SGHTA and CDR2 FQGNSA. This CDR3 is CASSLTSGVSTDTQYF. DNA of the CDR3: TGTGCCAGCAGCTTGACTAGCGGGGTGAGCACAGATACGCAGTATTTT.

In its sample, this clone was seen a few times. The rearrangement joins TRBV4-1 to TRBJ2-3; D gene unclear. Looked up from germline, CDR1 is MGHRA and CDR2 is YSYEKL. This CDR3 spans 15 amino acids. V lost 1 base and J lost 2, with 10 bases in between. The CDR3 DNA reads as TGCGCCAGCAGCCAAGCTCACTCATCCACAGATACGCAGTATTTT. This gives the protein CASSQAHSSTDTQYF.

This chain connects TRBV7-9 to TRBJ1-5; no firm D call. Germline CDR1 reads SEHNR; CDR2 reads FQNEAQ (reference sequence). Trimming left V 5 bases short and J 5 bases short, with 13 bases between. CDR3 length: 14 amino acids. The CDR3 DNA follows: TGTGCCAGCAGCCTAGATCAGTCTTATCAGCCCCAGCATTTT. Residues: CASSLDQSYQPQHF.

This clone was recorded a few times. Distinct nucleotide sequences in the sample also encode this CDR3. The chain joins TRBV7-3 to TRBJ2-1, with 8 bases matching TRBD1. CDR3 size: 15 residues. V was pared by 5 bases and J by 4 bases, with 7 bases of the junction left unmatched. The germline gives CDR1 SGHTA, CDR2 FQGTGA. CDR3: CASSLDRGSYNEQFF. The CDR3 bases are TGTGCCAGCAGCCTAGACAGGGGATCGTACAATGAGCAGTTCTTC.

This clone came up a few times. The chain employs TRBV5-4 and TRBJ2-3, with 14 bases aligning to TRBD2. Per the germline V gene, CDR1 is SGHNT and CDR2 is YYREEE (reference sequence). There are 18 residues in the CDR3. With V trimmed by 4 bases and J by 0 bases, 7 bases remained unmatched. The CDR3 loop reads CASSVPGLAGASTDTQYF. CDR3 sequence (DNA): TGTGCCAGCAGCGTCCCGGGACTAGCGGGGGCAAGCACAGATACGCAGTATTTT.

A few counts support this clone. The chain has TRBV5-1 and TRBJ2-3, with 9 bases fitting TRBD2. This CDR3 is built from 16 residues. CDR1 is SGHRS, CDR2 YFSETQ, per germline. V was pared by 0 bases and J by 3 bases, with 5 bases of the junction left unmatched. This CDR3 is CASSLGTSEYTDTQYF. DNA of the CDR3: TGCGCCAGCAGCTTGGGGACTAGCGAGTATACAGATACGCAGTATTTT.

The rearrangement uses TRBV27 and TRBJ1-1, with D uncertain. Between the trimmed V and J ends, which lost 2 bases and 3 bases, there was a span of 7 bases. CDR3 size: 13 residues. CDR1 and CDR2 (germline): MNHEY, SMNVEV (reference sequence). The CDR3 loop is CASSLLRDTEAFF. For the CDR3, the DNA is TGTGCCAGCAGTTTACTGAGGGACACTGAAGCTTTCTTT.

The J gene is TRBJ2-5, the V gene TRBV9, with TRBD2 matching over 12 bases. J lost 5 bases, V lost 3 bases, and 20 bases had no gene match. Germline CDR1 SGDLS, CDR2 YYNGEE. The CDR3 extends over 20 amino acids. The DNA for the CDR3 is TGTGCCAGCAGCGCGGGGACAGGGAGACTAGCGGGAGTAGGTTCGGAGACCCAGTACTTC. As protein: CASSAGTGRLAGVGSETQYF.

J is TRBJ2-7 and V is TRBV11-2, with 7 bases identical to TRBD2. This CDR3 is built from 15 residues. Germline CDR1 SGHAT, CDR2 FQNNGV. After removal of 2 bases from V and 1 base from J, the junction contained 5 bases not matched to a gene. The CDR3 here is CASSLPSGVSYEQYF. In DNA form, the CDR3 reads TGTGCCAGCAGCTTACCGAGCGGGGTTTCCTACGAGCAGTACTTC.

This clone was seen ten or more times. This chain joins TRBV30 and TRBJ2-5; 10 nucleotides agree with TRBD2. The CDR3 loop spans 18 amino acids. The trim removed 0 bases at V and 5 bases at J, leaving 15 bases unmatched. CDR1 is GTSNPN and CDR2 is SVGIG in the germline V gene (reference sequence). The CDR3 loop reads CAWSVGQGRSGRAETQYF. The CDR3 region has the DNA TGTGCCTGGAGTGTAGGACAGGGCCGCAGCGGGAGGGCGGAGACCCAGTACTTC.

This clone came up a few times. The chain combines TRBV9 with TRBJ1-5; 9 nucleotides align to TRBD1. The CDR3 runs to 15 residues. V lost 3 bases, J lost 8 bases, and 9 bases stayed unmatched. The V gene's germline CDR1 is SGDLS and CDR2 YYNGEE. This CDR3 reads CASSALTGGMEPQHF. The CDR3 coding sequence is TGTGCCAGCAGCGCTTTGACAGGGGGGATGGAGCCCCAGCATTTT.

With respect to this clone: Other DNA sequences from this sample encode an identical CDR3 as well. The chain carries TRBV18 and TRBJ1-5; D is uncertain. The CDR3 extends over 13 amino acids. The V end lost 3 bases, the J end lost 1 base, and 4 bases lay between the germline ends. The germline CDR1 and CDR2 sequences are KGHSH and LQKENI. The CDR3, as DNA: TGTGCCAGCTCACCGGACAGCAATCAGCCCCAGCATTTT. Amino acids: CASSPDSNQPQHF.

This chain joins TRBV7-8 and TRBJ1-1, with unresolved D. V lost 5 bases, J lost 0 bases, and 13 bases lay in between. Germline V CDR1 and CDR2: SGHVS, FQNEAQ. This CDR3 spans 15 amino acids. The CDR3 region is CASSPRRRMNTEAFF. In DNA form, the CDR3 reads TGTGCCAGCAGCCCGAGACGGAGGATGAACACTGAAGCTTTCTTT. Filled out from reference TRBV7-8 and TRBJ1-1, the complete variable domain reads GAGVSQSPRYKVAKRGQDVALRCDPISGHVSLFWYQQALGQGPEFLTYFQNEAQLDKSGLPSDRFFAERPEGSVSTLKIQRTQQEDSAVYLCASSPRRRMNTEAFFGQGTRLTVV.

This chain uses TRBV10-3 with TRBJ2-3; possible D gene TRBD2, 5 bases. Germline V gives CDR1 ENHRY, CDR2 SYGVKD. V was clipped by 6 bases and J by 6 bases, with 16 bases between them. The CDR3 is 14 residues long. CDR3 residues: CAIRRTFGGDTQYF. For the CDR3, the DNA is TGTGCCATCAGGAGAACCTTTGGAGGTGATACGCAGTATTTT.